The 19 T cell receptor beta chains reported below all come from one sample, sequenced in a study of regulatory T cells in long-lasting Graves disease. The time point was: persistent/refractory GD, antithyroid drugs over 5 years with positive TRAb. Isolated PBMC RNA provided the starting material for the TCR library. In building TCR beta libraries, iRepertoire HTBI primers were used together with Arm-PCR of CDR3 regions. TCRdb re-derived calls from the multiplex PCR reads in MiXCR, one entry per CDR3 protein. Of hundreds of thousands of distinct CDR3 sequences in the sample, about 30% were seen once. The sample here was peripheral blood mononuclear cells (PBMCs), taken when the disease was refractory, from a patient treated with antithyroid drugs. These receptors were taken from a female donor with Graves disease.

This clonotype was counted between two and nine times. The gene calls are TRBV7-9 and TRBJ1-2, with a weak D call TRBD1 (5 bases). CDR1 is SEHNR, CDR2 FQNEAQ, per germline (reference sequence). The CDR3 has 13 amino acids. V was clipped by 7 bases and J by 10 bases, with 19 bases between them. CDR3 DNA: TGTGCCAGCACCCTCGACAGACCAGTTGACTACACCTTC. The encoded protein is CASTLDRPVDYTF.

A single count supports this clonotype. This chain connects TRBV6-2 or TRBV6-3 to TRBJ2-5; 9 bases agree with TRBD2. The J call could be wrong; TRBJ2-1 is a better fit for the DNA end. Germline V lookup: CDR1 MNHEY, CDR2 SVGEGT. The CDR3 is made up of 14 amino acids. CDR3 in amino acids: CASSFSGSRSEQFF. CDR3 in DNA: TGTGCCAGCAGTTTTAGCGGGAGTCGTTCTGAGCAGTTCTTC.

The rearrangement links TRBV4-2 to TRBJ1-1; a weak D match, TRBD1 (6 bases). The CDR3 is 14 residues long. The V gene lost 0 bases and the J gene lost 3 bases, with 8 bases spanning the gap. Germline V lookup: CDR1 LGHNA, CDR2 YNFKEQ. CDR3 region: CASSQDWTDTEAFF. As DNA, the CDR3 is TGTGCCAGCAGCCAAGATTGGACAGACACTGAAGCTTTCTTT.

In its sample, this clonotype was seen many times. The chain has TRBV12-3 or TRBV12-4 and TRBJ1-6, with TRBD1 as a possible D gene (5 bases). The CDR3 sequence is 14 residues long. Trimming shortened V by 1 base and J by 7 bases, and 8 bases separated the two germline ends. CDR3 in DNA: TGTGCCAGCAGTTTAGGGGACTGGAATTCACCCCTCCACTTT. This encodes CASSLGDWNSPLHF.

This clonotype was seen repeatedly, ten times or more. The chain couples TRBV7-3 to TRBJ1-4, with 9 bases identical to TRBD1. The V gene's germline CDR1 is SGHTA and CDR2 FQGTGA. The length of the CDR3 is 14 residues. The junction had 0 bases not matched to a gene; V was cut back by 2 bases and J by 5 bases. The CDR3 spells CASSLGQGNEKLFF. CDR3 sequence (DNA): TGTGCCAGCAGCTTAGGACAGGGGAATGAAAAACTGTTTTTT.

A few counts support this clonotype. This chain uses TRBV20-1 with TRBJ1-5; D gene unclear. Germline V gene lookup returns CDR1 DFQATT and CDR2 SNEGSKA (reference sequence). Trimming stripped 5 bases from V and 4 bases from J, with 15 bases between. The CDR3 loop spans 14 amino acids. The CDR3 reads CSAVQLAVNQPQHF. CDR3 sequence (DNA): TGCAGTGCTGTACAACTGGCCGTGAATCAGCCCCAGCATTTT.

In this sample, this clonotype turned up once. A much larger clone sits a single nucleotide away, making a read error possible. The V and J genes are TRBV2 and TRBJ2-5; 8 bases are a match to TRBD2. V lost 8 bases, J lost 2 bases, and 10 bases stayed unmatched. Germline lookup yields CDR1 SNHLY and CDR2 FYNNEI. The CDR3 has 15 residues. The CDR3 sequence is CASASGGRPQETQYF. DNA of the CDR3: TGTGCCAGCGCCTCGGGCGGGAGGCCTCAAGAGACCCAGTACTTC.

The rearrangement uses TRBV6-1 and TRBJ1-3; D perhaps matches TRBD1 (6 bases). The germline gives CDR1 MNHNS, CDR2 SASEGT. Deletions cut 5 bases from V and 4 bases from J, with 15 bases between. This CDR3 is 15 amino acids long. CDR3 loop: CASSRTGLTGNTIYF. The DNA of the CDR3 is TGTGCCAGCAGTAGAACAGGGTTGACGGGAAACACCATATATTTT.

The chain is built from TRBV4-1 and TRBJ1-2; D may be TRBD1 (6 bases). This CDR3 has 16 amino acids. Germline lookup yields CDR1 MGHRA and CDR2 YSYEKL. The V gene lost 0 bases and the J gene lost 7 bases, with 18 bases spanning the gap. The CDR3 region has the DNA TGCGCCAGCAGCCAAGATCGAGGGGGGAGTGGAGGTGGCTACACCTTC. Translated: CASSQDRGGSGGGYTF.

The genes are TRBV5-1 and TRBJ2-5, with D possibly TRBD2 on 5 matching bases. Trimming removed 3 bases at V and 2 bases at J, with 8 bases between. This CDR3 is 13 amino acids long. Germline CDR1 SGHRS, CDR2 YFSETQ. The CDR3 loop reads CASSSGVQETQYF. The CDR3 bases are TGCGCCAGCAGCTCCGGGGTTCAAGAGACCCAGTACTTC.

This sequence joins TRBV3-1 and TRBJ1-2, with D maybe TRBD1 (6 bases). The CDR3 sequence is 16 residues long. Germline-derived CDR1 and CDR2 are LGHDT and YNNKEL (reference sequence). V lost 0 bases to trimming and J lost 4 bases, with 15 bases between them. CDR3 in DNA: TGTGCCAGCAGCCAAGACTTACAGGGCCAGACCTATGGCTACACCTTC. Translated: CASSQDLQGQTYGYTF.

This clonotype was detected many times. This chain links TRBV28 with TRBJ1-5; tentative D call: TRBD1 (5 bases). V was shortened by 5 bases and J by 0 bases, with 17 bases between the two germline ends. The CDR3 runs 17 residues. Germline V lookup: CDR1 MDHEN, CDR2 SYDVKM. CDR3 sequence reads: CASSPGGGVFSNQPQHF. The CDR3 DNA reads TGTGCCAGCAGTCCCGGCGGAGGGGTGTTTAGCAATCAGCCCCAGCATTTT. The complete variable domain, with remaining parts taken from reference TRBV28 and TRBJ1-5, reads DVKVTQSSRYLVKRTGEKVFLECVQDMDHENMFWYRQDPGLGLRLIYFSYDVKMKEKGDIPEGYSVSREKKERFSLILESASTNQTSMYLCASSPGGGVFSNQPQHFGDGTRLSIL.

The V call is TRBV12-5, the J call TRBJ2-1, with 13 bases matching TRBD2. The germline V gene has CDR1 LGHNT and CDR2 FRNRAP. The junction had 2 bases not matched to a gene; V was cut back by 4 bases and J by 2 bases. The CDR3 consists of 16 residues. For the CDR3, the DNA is TGTGCTAGTGGTTGGACTAGCGGGAGCCCCTACAATGAGCAGTTCTTC. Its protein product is CASGWTSGSPYNEQFF.

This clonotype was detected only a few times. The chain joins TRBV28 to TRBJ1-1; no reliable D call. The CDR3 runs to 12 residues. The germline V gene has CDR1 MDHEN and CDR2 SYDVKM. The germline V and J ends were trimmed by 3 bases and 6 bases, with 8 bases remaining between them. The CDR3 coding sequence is TGTGCCAGCAGTTTTGGATCGTCTGAAGCTTTCTTT. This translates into CASSFGSSEAFF.

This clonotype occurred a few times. In nucleotides, the CDR3 is TGTGCCAGCAGTGAAGATGTGAGATATTCTGGCTACACCTTC. Its protein is CASSEDVRYSGYTF. The genes are TRBV6-1 and TRBJ1-2; D unclear. Germline CDR1 is MNHNS and CDR2 is SASEGT. This CDR3 has 14 residues. Trimming shortened V by 1 base and J by 7 bases, and 13 bases separated the two germline ends.

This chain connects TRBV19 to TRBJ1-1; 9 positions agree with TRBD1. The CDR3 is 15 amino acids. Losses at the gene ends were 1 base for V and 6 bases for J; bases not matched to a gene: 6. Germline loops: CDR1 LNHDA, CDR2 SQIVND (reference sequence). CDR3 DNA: TGTGCCAGTAGTATAGTCGGGACAGGGTTCCCTGAAGCTTTCTTT. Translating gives CASSIVGTGFPEAFF. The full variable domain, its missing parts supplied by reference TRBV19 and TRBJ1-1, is DGGITQSPKYLFRKEGQNVTLSCEQNLNHDAMYWYRQDPGQGLRLIYYSQIVNDFQKGDIAEGYSVSREKKESFPLTVTSAQKNPTAFYLCASSIVGTGFPEAFFGQGTRLTVV.

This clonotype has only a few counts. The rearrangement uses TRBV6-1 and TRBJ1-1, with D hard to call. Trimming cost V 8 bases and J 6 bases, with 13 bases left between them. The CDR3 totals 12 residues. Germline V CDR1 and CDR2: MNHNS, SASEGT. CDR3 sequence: CASGGEVAEAFF. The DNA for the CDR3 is TGTGCCAGCGGCGGGGAGGTCGCTGAAGCTTTCTTT.

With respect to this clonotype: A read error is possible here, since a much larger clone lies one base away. CDR3 in amino acids: CASSGDSRLDTEAFF. DNA of the CDR3: TGTGCCAGCAGTGGGGACAGCAGATTGGACACTGAAGCTTTCTTT. The gene calls are TRBV6-2 or TRBV6-3 and TRBJ1-1, with 7 bases lining up with TRBD1. Germline V CDR1 and CDR2: MNHEY, SVGEGT. The CDR3 totals 15 residues. V trimming: 5 bases; J trimming: 3 bases; junction bases outside the gene matches: 9.

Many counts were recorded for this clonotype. The DNA for the CDR3 is TGTGCCAGCAGTGAAGCGCTTCGGGGGGGCGAGCAGTACTTC. Translation: CASSEALRGGEQYF. This chain joins TRBV2 and TRBJ2-7; 8 bases line up with TRBD2. J was trimmed by 6 bases and V by 0 bases; bases with no gene match: 4. CDR1 is SNHLY and CDR2 is FYNNEI in the germline V gene. The length of the CDR3 is 14 residues.